The T cell receptor (beta chain) under discussion was sequenced for a study of a mutant IDH1 vaccine in newly diagnosed glioma. Overall study: Vaccine dosing followed radiotherapy by 4-6 weeks, or accompanied temozolomide cycles. Those enrolled had earlier been treated with radiotherapy, temozolomide, or both, mostly both. Week 35 was assigned to visit V12, and week 47 was assigned to visit V13.

The CDR3 runs 14 residues. V lost 7 bases to trimming and J lost 0 bases, with 10 bases between them. Germline CDR1 MNHNS, CDR2 SASEGT. Time point: week 47, end of study. Doses comprised 300 ug of mutant IDH1 20-mer peptide each, plus topical imiquimod. The donor cohort comprised cases of new WHO grade 3 or 4 IDH1-mutant, ATRX-lost astrocytoma. Remarks on this clone: Antigen unknown.

The repertoire was sequenced with immunoSEQ multiplex PCR; TCRdb's copy has only in-frame clones and lacks some. The sample consists of some 30,000 clones, roughly four fifths of them appearing once. The J gene is TRBJ1-5, the V gene TRBV6-1; D gene uncertain. The material was PBMCs, obtained from a glioma patient whose treatment included an IDH1 peptide vaccine. This receptor was taken from a young man with glioma. Here the CDR3 reads CASKARISNQPQHF. In DNA form, the CDR3 reads TGTGCCAGCAAAGCGAGGATTAGCAATCAGCCCCAGCATTTT.